One sample yielded the 7 T cell receptor beta chains listed below, sequenced in a study of tumor-infiltrating lymphocytes in primary liver carcinoma. Starting from approximately 470 ng of total RNA, TCR beta cDNA was produced with a primer in the constant region. Sequencing libraries for TCR beta derived from three nested multiplex PCR rounds that used slightly modified ARM-PCR. Forward primers for TRBV1-TRBV30 and a C-beta reverse primer served the first two PCR rounds, at roughly 10 cycles each. TCRdb fed the multiplex PCR reads into MiXCR, producing one record per CDR3 protein. The table shows fewer than 400,000 distinct CDR3 sequences, with roughly three fifths occurring only once. Blood RNA was derived from unsorted whole blood, and germline DNA was extracted too. Sequences were obtained from peripheral blood. The receptors were sampled from a woman in her 30s with primary liver carcinoma and hepatitis B virus infection.

At least ten counts were recorded for this clonotype. The V call is TRBV12-3 or TRBV12-4, the J call TRBJ1-1; D is unresolved. Trimming stripped 5 bases from V and 0 bases from J, with 16 bases between. This CDR3 comprises 16 residues. CDR3 in DNA: TGTGCCAGCAGTCTGAGCCTCGGGCTAGTGAACACTGAAGCTTTCTTT. It translates to CASSLSLGLVNTEAFF.

This clonotype has a handful of counts. The chain links TRBV7-9 to TRBJ2-3; 7 bases are a match to TRBD2. In germline, CDR1 is SEHNR, CDR2 FQNEAQ (reference sequence). V shed 1 base, J shed 1 base, and the junction held 11 bases outside the gene matches. The CDR3 loop spans 18 amino acids. CDR3 residues: CASSLVASGALGTDTQYF. DNA for the CDR3: TGTGCCAGCAGCTTAGTGGCTAGCGGCGCCCTAGGCACAGATACGCAGTATTTT.

As regards this clonotype: This may come from a read error, since a much larger clone is one base off. The chain carries TRBV6-5 and TRBJ2-3; a possible D gene is TRBD2 (5 bases). In germline, CDR1 is MNHEY, CDR2 SVGAGI. There are 13 residues in the CDR3. The CDR3 nucleotides are TGTGACAGCAAAGAGGGAACGACAGATACGCAGTATTTT. Translated, it gives CDSKEGTTDTQYF.

The chain uses TRBV7-9 and TRBJ2-2, with 10 bases that match TRBD2. CDR1 SEHNR and CDR2 FQNEAQ come from the germline V gene (reference sequence). The length of the CDR3 is 17 residues. With 7 bases clipped from V and 6 bases from J, the junction kept 14 bases outside the gene matches. CDR3 DNA: TGTGCCAGCACCCCGGGGCTAGCGGGAGTATCCGCCGGGGAGCTGTTTTTT. Translation: CASTPGLAGVSAGELFF.

With regard to this clonotype: One base away lies a much larger clone, so this may be a sequencing read error. The CDR3 sequence: CASGYGGPGAHQPQHF. In DNA form, the CDR3 reads TGTGCCAGCGGTTACGGGGGCCCAGGGGCTCACCAGCCCCAGCATTTT. This chain connects TRBV6-2 or TRBV6-3 to TRBJ1-5; perhaps TRBD1 as D (6 bases). CDR1 is MNHEY and CDR2 is SVGEGT in the germline V gene. This CDR3 spans 16 amino acids.

This clonotype was seen a single time. A much larger clone is a single base away; this may be a read error. The V gene is TRBV29-1, the J gene TRBJ2-7, with 7 bases that match TRBD1. The CDR3 length is 14 residues. CDR1 SQVTM and CDR2 ANQGSEA come from the germline V gene. CDR3 DNA sequence: TGCAGCGTTGCGGGGACAGTGAACTCCTACGAGCAGTGCTTC. Translated, it gives CSVAGTVNSYEQCF.

This clonotype was picked up many times. V gene TRBV28 combines with J gene TRBJ2-1; D gene uncertain. The V end was cut by 5 bases, the J end by 4 bases, with 3 bases between. Germline V gene lookup returns CDR1 MDHEN and CDR2 SYDVKM. The CDR3 totals 11 residues. The CDR3, as DNA: TGTGCCAGCAGTGGGTACAATGAGCAGTTCTTC. It specifies CASSGYNEQFF. Full variable domain (rest looked up from reference TRBV28 and TRBJ2-1): DVKVTQSSRYLVKRTGEKVFLECVQDMDHENMFWYRQDPGLGLRLIYFSYDVKMKEKGDIPEGYSVSREKKERFSLILESASTNQTSMYLCASSGYNEQFFGPGTRLTVL.